The 13 T cell receptor beta chains in this list originate from one sample, sequenced in a study of cytomegalovirus exposure and HLA in healthy donors. The PCR had 60 Vbeta and 13 Jbeta primers. Repertoires were generated with immunoSEQ multiplex PCR, while TCRdb's copy carries only in-frame clones and drops some. The data show approximately 130,000 clones, roughly 85% seen once. Sequenced: PBMCs. The receptors originated from a man aged 40-49 years in good health and CMV-seronegative.

V usage is TRBV4-2 and J usage is TRBJ1-6; D gene ambiguous. This CDR3 has 14 amino acids. Deletions cut 4 bases from V and 9 bases from J, with 13 bases between. Germline lookup yields CDR1 LGHNA and CDR2 YNFKEQ. The CDR3 spells CASSRGREGSPLHF. The CDR3 region has the DNA TGTGCCAGCAGCCGAGGTAGAGAGGGTTCACCCCTCCACTTT.

The chain combines TRBV4-1 with TRBJ1-2; D gene uncertain. Germline loops: CDR1 MGHRA, CDR2 YSYEKL. This CDR3 is built from 16 residues. The V end lost 0 bases, the J end lost 6 bases, and 17 bases lay between the germline ends. The CDR3 DNA sequence: TGCGCCAGCAGCCAAGATCTGCGTCCTACGGAGGATGGCTACACCTTC. It specifies CASSQDLRPTEDGYTF.

V is TRBV19 and J is TRBJ2-5; a weak D match, TRBD2 (6 bases). V was trimmed by 4 bases and J by 1 base, leaving 19 bases between them. Germline values: CDR1 LNHDA, CDR2 SQIVND (reference sequence). The CDR3 loop spans 17 amino acids. CDR3 in amino acids: CASSTTLGGVVQETQYF. The CDR3 nucleotides are TGTGCCAGTAGTACCACTTTGGGGGGAGTAGTCCAAGAGACCCAGTACTTC. The variable domain in full, completed from reference TRBV19 and TRBJ2-5, reads DGGITQSPKYLFRKEGQNVTLSCEQNLNHDAMYWYRQDPGQGLRLIYYSQIVNDFQKGDIAEGYSVSREKKESFPLTVTSAQKNPTAFYLCASSTTLGGVVQETQYFGPGTRLLVL.

The chain recombines TRBV5-4 with TRBJ2-3; 8 positions match TRBD2. With 6 bases clipped from V and 4 bases from J, the junction kept 7 bases outside the gene matches. The V gene's germline CDR1 is SGHNT and CDR2 YYREEE (reference sequence). This CDR3 contains 14 residues. The CDR3 sequence: CASTGGAQADTQYF. DNA of the CDR3: TGTGCCAGCACCGGGGGGGCCCAGGCAGATACGCAGTATTTT. Drawing the rest from reference TRBV5-4 and TRBJ2-3, the complete variable domain is ETGVTQSPTHLIKTRGQQVTLRCSSQSGHNTVSWYQQALGQGPQFIFQYYREEENGRGNFPPRFSGLQFPNYSSELNVNALELDDSALYLCASTGGAQADTQYFGPGTRLTVL.

V and J are TRBV27 and TRBJ2-1; 16 bases map to TRBD2. Unmatched junction bases numbered 4, after V lost 5 bases and J lost 3 bases. The CDR3 covers 17 residues. Germline V gene sequence: CDR1 MNHEY, CDR2 SMNVEV (reference sequence). The DNA for the CDR3 is TGTGCCAGCAGTCCTGGGACTAGCGGGAGGGTCTACAATGAGCAGTTCTTC. Encoded protein: CASSPGTSGRVYNEQFF.

The chain employs TRBV6-5 and TRBJ1-5; maybe TRBD1 (6 bases). Germline V CDR1 and CDR2: MNHEY, SVGAGI. Trimming cost V 5 bases and J 4 bases, with 15 bases left between them. The CDR3 runs to 15 residues. The CDR3 region has the DNA TGTGCCAGCAGTCTGTCGTCAGGGGCGAATCAGCCCCAGCATTTT. This encodes CASSLSSGANQPQHF.

Of note for this clone: Distinct nucleotide sequences in the sample also encode this CDR3. The chain combines TRBV5-1 with TRBJ2-3, with no clear D. This CDR3 contains 14 residues. Germline CDR1 and CDR2: SGHRS and YFSETQ. Trimming left V 0 bases short and J 0 bases short, with 5 bases between. The CDR3 nucleotides are TGCGCCAGCAGCTTGGGTCAGAGCACAGATACGCAGTATTTT. The encoded protein is CASSLGQSTDTQYF.

The chain is built from TRBV5-5 and TRBJ1-1; 10 positions agree with TRBD1. The trim removed 4 bases at V and 1 base at J, leaving 10 bases unmatched. The CDR3 is 17 amino acids. CDR1 is SGHKS and CDR2 is YYEKEE in the germline V gene (reference sequence). CDR3 DNA: TGTGCCAGCAGCCTTGACCCGGGACAGGGGACGAACACTGAAGCTTTCTTT. Residues: CASSLDPGQGTNTEAFF.

The chain has TRBV7-9 and TRBJ2-5, with 10 bases identical to TRBD1. The end of the DNA aligns better with TRBJ2-7, so the J call may be wrong. Germline loops: CDR1 SEHNR, CDR2 FQNEAQ (reference sequence). This CDR3 comprises 13 residues. The CDR3 DNA sequence: TGTGCCAGCAGCCCGACAGGGGGCCACGAGCAGTACTTC. Its translation: CASSPTGGHEQYF.

The chain couples TRBV27 to TRBJ1-5; tentatively, D is TRBD1 (6 bases). The germline gives CDR1 MNHEY, CDR2 SMNVEV (reference sequence). The CDR3 runs 16 residues. Trimming left V 5 bases short and J 0 bases short, with 14 bases between. CDR3 sequence reads: CASSPQGANSNQPQHF. For the CDR3, the DNA is TGTGCCAGCAGTCCACAGGGCGCGAATAGCAATCAGCCCCAGCATTTT.

The chain joins TRBV7-9 to TRBJ1-1; D is undetermined. The CDR3 sequence is 13 residues long. CDR1 and CDR2 from the germline V gene are SEHNR and FQNEAQ (reference sequence). V lost 6 bases to trimming and J lost 5 bases, with 13 bases between them. CDR3 nucleotides: TGTGCCAGCAGACAATACAGTGGGACTGAAGCTTTCTTT. Translating it yields CASRQYSGTEAFF.

This chain links TRBV9 with TRBJ2-2; 7 positions match TRBD2. With V trimmed by 4 bases and J by 3 bases, 12 bases remained unmatched. The germline V gene has CDR1 SGDLS and CDR2 YYNGEE. CDR3 length: 17 amino acids. CDR3 amino acids: CASSPTHSAGDTGELFF. For the CDR3, the DNA is TGTGCCAGCAGCCCCACCCACTCGGCGGGGGACACCGGGGAGCTGTTTTTT.

This clone came up a few times. CDR3 bases: TGTGCCAGCCTTCAGCGGGGACTGCTTTCACCCCTCCACTTT. Amino acid sequence: CASLQRGLLSPLHF. The rearrangement joins TRBV28 to TRBJ1-6; perhaps TRBD1 as D (5 bases). The CDR3 totals 14 residues. Germline CDR1 MDHEN, CDR2 SYDVKM. With 8 bases removed from V and 9 bases from J, the gap between germline ends came to 17 bases.